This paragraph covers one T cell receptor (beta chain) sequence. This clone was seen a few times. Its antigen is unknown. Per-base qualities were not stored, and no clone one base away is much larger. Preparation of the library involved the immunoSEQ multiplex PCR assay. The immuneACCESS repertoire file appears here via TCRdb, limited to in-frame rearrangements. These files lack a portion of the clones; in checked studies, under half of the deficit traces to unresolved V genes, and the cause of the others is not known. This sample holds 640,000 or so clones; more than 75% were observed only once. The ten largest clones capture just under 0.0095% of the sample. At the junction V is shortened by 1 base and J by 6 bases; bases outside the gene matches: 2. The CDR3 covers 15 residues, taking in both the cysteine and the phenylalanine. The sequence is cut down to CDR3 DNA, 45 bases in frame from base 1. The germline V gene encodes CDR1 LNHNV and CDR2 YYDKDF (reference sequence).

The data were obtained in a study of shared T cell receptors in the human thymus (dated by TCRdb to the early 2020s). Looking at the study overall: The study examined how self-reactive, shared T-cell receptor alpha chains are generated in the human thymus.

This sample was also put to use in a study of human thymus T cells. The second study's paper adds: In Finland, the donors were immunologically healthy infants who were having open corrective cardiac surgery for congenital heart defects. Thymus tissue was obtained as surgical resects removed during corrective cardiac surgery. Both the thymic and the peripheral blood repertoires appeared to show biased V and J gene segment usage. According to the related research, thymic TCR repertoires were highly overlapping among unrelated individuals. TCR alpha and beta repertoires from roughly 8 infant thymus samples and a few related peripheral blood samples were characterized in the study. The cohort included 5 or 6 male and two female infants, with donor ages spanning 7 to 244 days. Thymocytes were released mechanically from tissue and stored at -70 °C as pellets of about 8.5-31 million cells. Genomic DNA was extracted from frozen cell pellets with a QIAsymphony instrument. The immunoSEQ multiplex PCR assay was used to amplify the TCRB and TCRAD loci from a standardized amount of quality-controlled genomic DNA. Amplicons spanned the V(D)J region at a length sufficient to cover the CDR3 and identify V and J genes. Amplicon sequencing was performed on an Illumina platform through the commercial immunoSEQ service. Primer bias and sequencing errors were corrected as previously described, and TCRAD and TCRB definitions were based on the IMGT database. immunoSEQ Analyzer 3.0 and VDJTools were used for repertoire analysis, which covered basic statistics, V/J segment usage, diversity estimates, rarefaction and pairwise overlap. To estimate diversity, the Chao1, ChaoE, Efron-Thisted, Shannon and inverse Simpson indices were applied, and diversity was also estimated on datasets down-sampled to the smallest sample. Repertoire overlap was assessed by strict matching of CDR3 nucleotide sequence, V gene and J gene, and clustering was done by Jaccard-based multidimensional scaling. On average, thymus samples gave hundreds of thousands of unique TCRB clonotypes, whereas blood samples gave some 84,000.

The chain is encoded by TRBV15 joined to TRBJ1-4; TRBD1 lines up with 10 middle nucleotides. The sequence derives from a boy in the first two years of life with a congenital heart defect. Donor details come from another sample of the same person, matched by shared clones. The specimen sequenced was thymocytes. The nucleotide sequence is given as TGTGCCACCAGCAGAGCCGGGACAGGGGATGAAAAACTGTTTTTT. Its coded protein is CATSRAGTGDEKLFF.